This T cell receptor beta chain was captured in a study of T cells in Graves' hyperthyroidism and ophthalmopathy. When ophthalmopathy did not progress within 18 months, Graves' hyperthyroidism was considered stable. This clonotype was seen repeatedly, ten times or more. Amplified TCR beta CDR3 regions derived from RNA transcripts. TCR CDR3 regions were first amplified by RT-PCR with HTBI primers. TCRdb reprocessed the multiplex PCR reads via MiXCR and lists one record per CDR3 protein. The profile covers hundreds of thousands of distinct CDR3 sequences, with about 14% appearing a single time and 9.5% to 13% taken by the ten largest. The V and J ends lost 3 bases and 4 bases, in that order; junction bases with no gene match: 5. Germline loops: CDR1 KGHSH, CDR2 LQKENI. The CDR3 extends over 15 amino acids.

Specimen: blood. V is TRBV18 and J is TRBJ1-5, with TRBD1 matching 8 bases. The receptor was derived from a woman aged 18 to 35 with Graves' hyperthyroidism. CDR3 in DNA: TGTGCCAGCTCACCTGGTGGGACAGGAAATCAGCCCCAGCATTTT. It specifies CASSPGGTGNQPQHF. Based on the CDR3 plus reference TRBV18 and TRBJ1-5, the full variable domain is NAGVMQNPRHLVRRRGQEARLRCSPMKGHSHVYWYRQLPEEGLKFMVYLQKENIIDESGMPKERFSAEFPKEGPSILRIQQVVRGDSAAYFCASSPGGTGNQPQHFGDGTRLSIL.